The 28 T cell receptor beta chains reported below all come from one sample, sequenced in a study of control samples from healthy donors and cancer patients. Clones were sequenced by immunoSEQ multiplex PCR, and TCRdb holds only the in-frame ones, with some missing. The sample holds under 200,000 clones, roughly 94% seen once. The sequencing sample was made of blood. These receptor sequences come from a middle-aged woman in good health.

V gene TRBV6-2 or TRBV6-3 combines with J gene TRBJ2-7; the match to TRBD1 covers 9 bases. The CDR3 extends over 16 amino acids. After removal of 5 bases from V and 1 base from J, the junction contained 9 bases not matched to a gene. The germline gives CDR1 MNHEY, CDR2 SVGEGT. The CDR3 region is CASSEIQGAVSYEQYF. Written as DNA, the CDR3 is TGTGCCAGCAGTGAGATACAGGGGGCCGTATCCTACGAGCAGTACTTC.

The V gene is TRBV10-3, the J gene TRBJ1-2; D uncertain. Germline-derived CDR1 and CDR2 are ENHRY and SYGVKD. V lost 6 bases to trimming and J lost 0 bases, with 8 bases between them. This CDR3 is 13 amino acids long. The DNA for the CDR3 is TGTGCCATCAGCATAGATTCTAACTATGGCTACACCTTC. Translating it yields CAISIDSNYGYTF.

The chain employs TRBV12-5 and TRBJ1-6; the D is unclear. Trimming stripped 0 bases from V and 10 bases from J, with 25 bases between. The CDR3 is 19 amino acids. Germline V gene lookup returns CDR1 LGHNT and CDR2 FRNRAP. The CDR3 is CASGLVNRLGGALGSPLHF. The CDR3 DNA is TGTGCTAGTGGTTTGGTAAATCGATTAGGCGGAGCGCTAGGGTCACCCCTCCACTTT.

The chain employs TRBV2 and TRBJ1-4; D is perhaps TRBD1 (6 bases). V was clipped by 8 bases and J by 4 bases, with 11 bases between them. Germline assignment: CDR1 SNHLY and CDR2 FYNNEI. CDR3 length: 13 residues. In nucleotides, the CDR3 is TGTGCCAGCGGGAGACAGGTTAATGAAAAACTGTTTTTT. Encoded protein: CASGRQVNEKLFF.

The chain joins TRBV5-4 to TRBJ2-1; weak D call: TRBD2 (5 bases). The CDR3 consists of 17 residues. The germline V and J ends were trimmed by 0 bases and 0 bases, with 13 bases remaining between them. Germline CDR1 SGHNT, CDR2 YYREEE (reference sequence). CDR3 in DNA: TGTGCCAGCAGCTTGGGGGGTAGCGCGAACTCCTACAATGAGCAGTTCTTC. Its protein is CASSLGGSANSYNEQFF.

The J gene is TRBJ1-1, the V gene TRBV28; no clear D gene. Trimming shortened V by 1 base and J by 1 base, and 4 bases separated the two germline ends. This CDR3 spans 13 amino acids. The germline gives CDR1 MDHEN, CDR2 SYDVKM. This CDR3 reads CASSLSRNTEAFF. CDR3 sequence (DNA): TGTGCCAGCAGTTTATCCAGGAACACTGAAGCTTTCTTT.

This chain connects TRBV7-2 to TRBJ2-3; D gene ambiguous. The CDR3 covers 15 residues. Germline V gene sequence: CDR1 SGHTA, CDR2 FQGNSA. V was shortened by 5 bases and J by 0 bases, with 12 bases between the two germline ends. CDR3 region: CASSIRGWSTDTQYF. DNA for the CDR3: TGTGCCAGCAGCATACGCGGATGGAGCACAGATACGCAGTATTTT.

The CDR3 region has the DNA TGTGCCAGCAGTGATCAGGGGGCGACTGGAAACACCATATATTTT. This gives the protein CASSDQGATGNTIYF. The chain couples TRBV9 to TRBJ1-3; 8 bases line up with TRBD1. V was clipped by 5 bases and J by 2 bases; unmatched bases: 6. The CDR3 is made up of 15 amino acids. The germline V gene has CDR1 SGDLS and CDR2 YYNGEE.

The chain has TRBV6-2 or TRBV6-3 and TRBJ1-1; D gene unclear. The V and J ends lost 2 bases and 2 bases respectively, with 3 bases between them. The CDR3 is 12 residues long. The germline V gene has CDR1 MNHEY and CDR2 SVGEGT. CDR3 amino acids: CASSYQNTEAFF. The CDR3 DNA reads as TGTGCCAGCAGTTACCAAAACACTGAAGCTTTCTTT.

V is TRBV19 and J is TRBJ2-5; no clear D gene. Germline loops: CDR1 LNHDA, CDR2 SQIVND (reference sequence). V was trimmed by 0 bases and J by 2 bases, leaving 4 bases between them. The CDR3 contains 13 residues. The CDR3 region is CASSIDRQETQYF. CDR3 DNA: TGTGCCAGTAGTATAGACAGGCAAGAGACCCAGTACTTC. Drawing the rest from reference TRBV19 and TRBJ2-5, the complete variable domain is DGGITQSPKYLFRKEGQNVTLSCEQNLNHDAMYWYRQDPGQGLRLIYYSQIVNDFQKGDIAEGYSVSREKKESFPLTVTSAQKNPTAFYLCASSIDRQETQYFGPGTRLLVL.

CDR3 residues: CASSPPGSNYGYTF. The CDR3 DNA reads TGTGCCAGCTCACCACCGGGGAGTAACTATGGCTACACCTTC. V and J are TRBV18 and TRBJ1-2; D is ambiguous. V was cut by 0 bases and J by 1 base, with 6 bases left in between. The CDR3 consists of 14 residues. Germline loops: CDR1 KGHSH, CDR2 LQKENI.

This chain joins TRBV6-2 or TRBV6-3 and TRBJ1-5; 11 bases line up with TRBD1. Germline V gives CDR1 MNHEY, CDR2 SVGEGT. Trimming at V came to 0 bases and at J to 5 bases, leaving 3 bases not matched to a gene. This CDR3 has 16 residues. The CDR3 protein is CASSYSPDRGHQPQHF. The CDR3 bases are TGTGCCAGCAGTTACTCCCCGGACAGGGGGCATCAGCCCCAGCATTTT.

This clone was seen a handful of times. This chain links TRBV18 with TRBJ1-2, with D tentatively TRBD1 (5 bases). With 3 bases removed from V and 4 bases from J, the gap between germline ends came to 12 bases. Germline CDR1 and CDR2: KGHSH and LQKENI. The CDR3 runs to 14 residues. The chain's CDR3 is CASSPTKGTYGYTF. In DNA form, the CDR3 reads TGTGCCAGCTCACCGACAAAGGGGACCTATGGCTACACCTTC.

The J gene is TRBJ2-7, the V gene TRBV27; tentative D call: TRBD1 (5 bases). The V end lost 3 bases, the J end lost 4 bases, and 10 bases lay between the germline ends. There are 13 residues in the CDR3. Germline CDR1 MNHEY, CDR2 SMNVEV (reference sequence). The CDR3 nucleotides read TGTGCCAGCAGTTTGGCCAGGGATTACGAGCAGTACTTC. This translates into CASSLARDYEQYF.

The rearrangement links TRBV11-2 to TRBJ1-2; TRBD1 is a possible D gene (6 bases). Looked up from germline, CDR1 is SGHAT and CDR2 is FQNNGV. The length of the CDR3 is 14 residues. The V end was cut by 0 bases, the J end by 7 bases, with 12 bases between. The DNA of the CDR3 is TGTGCCAGCAGCTTAGAGGGGCAGGGGTCTGGCTACACCTTC. It translates to CASSLEGQGSGYTF.

This clone is a singleton in its sample. The genes are TRBV19 and TRBJ2-5; 9 nucleotides agree with TRBD1. The CDR3 loop spans 13 amino acids. CDR1 is LNHDA, CDR2 SQIVND, per germline (reference sequence). Trimming took 4 bases from V and 3 from J; bases not matched to a gene: 0. The CDR3 reads CASSRTGEETQYF. Written as DNA, the CDR3 is TGTGCCAGTAGTAGGACAGGGGAAGAGACCCAGTACTTC.

The chain combines TRBV19 with TRBJ1-4, with 8 bases lining up with TRBD1. Germline CDR1 reads LNHDA; CDR2 reads SQIVND (reference sequence). Unmatched junction bases numbered 10, after V lost 5 bases and J lost 8 bases. The CDR3 totals 15 residues. The CDR3 loop is CASSLRTGLEEKLFF. CDR3 coding DNA: TGTGCCAGTAGTCTCAGGACAGGGTTGGAGGAAAAACTGTTTTTT.

The V call is TRBV7-9, the J call TRBJ2-5, with 9 nucleotides matching TRBD1. V lost 5 bases and J lost 5; bases outside the gene matches: 9. Germline V lookup: CDR1 SEHNR, CDR2 FQNEAQ (reference sequence). The CDR3 length is 15 residues. The DNA of the CDR3 is TGTGCCAGCAGCGCGGGACAGGGAGGTATGGAGACCCAGTACTTC. Residues: CASSAGQGGMETQYF.

The genes are TRBV7-9 and TRBJ1-1, with 7 bases identical to TRBD1. The CDR3 runs 14 residues. In germline, CDR1 is SEHNR, CDR2 FQNEAQ (reference sequence). V lost 4 bases, J lost 3 bases, and 5 bases stayed unmatched. The CDR3 DNA reads TGTGCCAGCAGCTACGACAGGGACGACACTGAAGCTTTCTTT. This encodes CASSYDRDDTEAFF.

The chain uses TRBV2 and TRBJ2-2; D call uncertain. CDR3 length equals 12 residues. The germline gives CDR1 SNHLY, CDR2 FYNNEI. The CDR3 DNA reads TGTGCTAGATCCCAGAGCACCGGGGAGCTGTTTTTT. Translation gives CARSQSTGELFF.

The chain has TRBV15 and TRBJ1-2, with D hard to call. This CDR3 contains 13 residues. The germline CDR1 and CDR2 sequences are LNHNV and YYDKDF (reference sequence). V lost 0 bases and J lost 4, with 6 bases in between. CDR3 nucleotides: TGTGCCACCAGCAGAGAGGTCCGCTATGGCTACACCTTC. Its translation is CATSREVRYGYTF.

The CDR3 DNA is TGTGCCAGCAGTTTGAGCAGGGGAGGAGATACGCAGTATTTT. Protein sequence: CASSLSRGGDTQYF. The gene calls are TRBV27 and TRBJ2-3, with D perhaps matching TRBD1 or TRBD2 (6 bases each). Trimming cost V 3 bases and J 5 bases, with 12 bases left between them. The CDR3 has 14 amino acids. Germline V gene lookup returns CDR1 MNHEY and CDR2 SMNVEV (reference sequence).

The rearrangement joins TRBV2 to TRBJ1-5; 12 nucleotides agree with TRBD1. Germline lookup yields CDR1 SNHLY and CDR2 FYNNEI. V trimming: 6 bases; J trimming: 1 base; junction bases outside the gene matches: 7. This CDR3 has 17 residues. CDR3 region: CASRGDRGQGSNQPQHF. The CDR3 DNA is TGTGCCAGCAGGGGGGACAGGGGGCAGGGGAGCAATCAGCCCCAGCATTTT. Variable domain in full (rest from reference TRBV2 and TRBJ1-5): EPEVTQTPSHQVTQMGQEVILRCVPISNHLYFYWYRQILGQKVEFLVSFYNNEISEKSEIFDDQFSVERPDGSNFTLKIRSTKLEDSAMYFCASRGDRGQGSNQPQHFGDGTRLSIL.

This chain links TRBV6-4 with TRBJ2-2; D not certain. The length of the CDR3 is 15 residues. The germline V gene encodes CDR1 MRHNA and CDR2 SNTAGT. Trimming left V 4 bases short and J 7 bases short, with 16 bases between. The CDR3 bases are TGTGCCAGCAGTGTGGCTTTCGGTGTTAACGGGGAGCTGTTTTTT. Protein sequence: CASSVAFGVNGELFF.

The chain joins TRBV5-6 to TRBJ1-1; D not resolved. Germline-derived CDR1 and CDR2 are SGHDT and YYEEEE. The CDR3 sequence is 15 residues long. V was trimmed by 0 bases and J by 4 bases, leaving 13 bases between them. CDR3 DNA: TGTGCCAGCAGCTTGGTTTGGTCAGGATCCACTGAAGCTTTCTTT. This translates into CASSLVWSGSTEAFF.

This clone has just one count. The chain couples TRBV10-1 to TRBJ1-2, with 7 positions matching TRBD1. CDR1 is WNHNN, CDR2 SYGVQD, per germline (reference sequence). Trimming took 7 bases from V and 0 from J; bases not matched to a gene: 5. The CDR3 loop spans 14 amino acids. CDR3 in amino acids: CASKDRPTNYGYTF. As DNA, the CDR3 is TGCGCCAGCAAGGACAGGCCAACTAACTATGGCTACACCTTC.

The chain is built from TRBV27 and TRBJ1-1, with D tentatively TRBD1 (5 bases). CDR1 is MNHEY and CDR2 is SMNVEV in the germline V gene (reference sequence). V lost 1 base and J lost 4, with 16 bases in between. The CDR3 extends over 16 amino acids. The CDR3 sequence is CASSLWLQDIFTEAFF. In nucleotides, the CDR3 is TGTGCCAGCAGTTTATGGTTACAGGATATATTCACTGAAGCTTTCTTT.

This clone came up once. The chain recombines TRBV18 with TRBJ1-2; no clear D gene. The CDR3 totals 13 residues. V lost 3 bases and J 6 bases, leaving 11 bases between the germline ends. CDR1 is KGHSH and CDR2 is LQKENI in the germline V gene. The DNA of the CDR3 is TGTGCCAGCTCACCGCGCCAGGATGATGGCTACACCTTC. Protein: CASSPRQDDGYTF.